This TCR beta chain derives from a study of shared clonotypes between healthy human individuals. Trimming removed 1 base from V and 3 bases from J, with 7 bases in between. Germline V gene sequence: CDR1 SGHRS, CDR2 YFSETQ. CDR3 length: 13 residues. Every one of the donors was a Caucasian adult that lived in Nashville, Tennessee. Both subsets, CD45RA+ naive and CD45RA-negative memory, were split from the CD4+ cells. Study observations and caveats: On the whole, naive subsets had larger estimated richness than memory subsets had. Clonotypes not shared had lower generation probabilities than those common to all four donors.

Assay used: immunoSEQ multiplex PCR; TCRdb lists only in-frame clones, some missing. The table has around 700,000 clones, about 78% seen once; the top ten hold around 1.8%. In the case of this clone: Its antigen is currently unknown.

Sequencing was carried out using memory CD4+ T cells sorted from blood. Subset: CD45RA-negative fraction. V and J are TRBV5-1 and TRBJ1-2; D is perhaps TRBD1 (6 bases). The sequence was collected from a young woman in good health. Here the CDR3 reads CASSLTGHYGYTF. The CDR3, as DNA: TGCGCCAGCAGCTTGACAGGGCACTATGGCTACACCTTC.